Below are 18 T cell receptor beta chains sequenced from a single sample in a study of radiotherapy plus CTLA-4 blockade in lung cancer. Sequencing was performed with immunoSEQ multiplex PCR; in TCRdb, only in-frame clones are kept and a portion is missing. The data contain more than 55,000 clones, less than 80% of them seen just once; the ten biggest clones take up about 15%. The sample consisted of peripheral blood, taken from a patient treated with radiotherapy plus ipilimumab. These receptors were collected from a human donor with non-small cell lung cancer who had a complete response to radiotherapy plus ipilimumab.

V and J are TRBV11-3 and TRBJ1-1; no reliable D call. The CDR3 runs to 12 residues. CDR1 and CDR2 from the germline V gene are SGHNT and YENEEA. V was pared by 1 base and J by 8 bases, with 8 bases between. The CDR3 DNA is TGTGCCAGCAGCTTAGTTGGGGAGGAAGCTTTCTTT. Protein product: CASSLVGEEAFF.

This rearrangement joins TRBV5-6 to TRBJ1-2, with D tentatively TRBD1 (5 bases). CDR3 size: 14 residues. Germline V gene sequence: CDR1 SGHDT, CDR2 YYEEEE. The V gene lost 0 bases and the J gene lost 4 bases, with 10 bases spanning the gap. The CDR3 DNA reads TGTGCCAGCAGCTTGGCAGGGTCTAGCTATGGCTACACCTTC. Its translation: CASSLAGSSYGYTF. The whole variable domain, filled in from reference TRBV5-6 and TRBJ1-2, reads DAGVTQSPTHLIKTRGQQVTLRCSPKSGHDTVSWYQQALGQGPQFIFQYYEEEERQRGNFPDRFSGHQFPNYSSELNVNALLLGDSALYLCASSLAGSSYGYTFGSGTRLTVV.

Of note for this clone: An end of the junction does not agree with germline; a read error may underlie this. The chain carries TRBV6-6 and TRBJ2-4; 9 nucleotides align to TRBD1. The CDR3 sequence is 15 residues long. In germline, CDR1 is MNHNY, CDR2 SVGAGI (reference sequence). The DNA of the CDR3 is TGTGCCAGCACTTACCGGGACAGGGATAAAAACATTCAGTACTTC. Translating it yields CASTYRDRDKNIQYF.

The genes are TRBV7-6 and TRBJ2-2, with a weak D call TRBD2 (6 bases). The CDR3 runs 20 residues. V was clipped by 4 bases and J by 5 bases, with 29 bases between them. Germline lookup yields CDR1 SGHVS and CDR2 FNYEAQ. In DNA form, the CDR3 reads TGTGCCAGCAGCTCCGGAGGGGCAGGGTCCCTCCTAGGAGGAACCGGGGAGCTGTTTTTT. Its protein product is CASSSGGAGSLLGGTGELFF. Variable domain in full (rest from reference TRBV7-6 and TRBJ2-2): GAGVSQSPRYKVTKRGQDVALRCDPISGHVSLYWYRQALGQGPEFLTYFNYEAQQDKSGLPNDRFSAERPEGSISTLTIQRTEQRDSAMYRCASSSGGAGSLLGGTGELFFGEGSRLTVL.

This rearrangement joins TRBV6-6 to TRBJ2-5; the match to TRBD2 covers 7 bases. The CDR3 is 15 amino acids. V lost 2 bases to trimming and J lost 0 bases; unmatched junction nucleotides: 3. Germline V gene sequence: CDR1 MNHNY, CDR2 SVGAGI (reference sequence). The CDR3 sequence: CASSYGAGDQETQYF. CDR3 DNA sequence: TGTGCCAGCAGTTACGGGGCGGGAGACCAAGAGACCCAGTACTTC.

V is TRBV2 and J is TRBJ2-1; D might be TRBD2 (7 bases). The CDR3 loop spans 16 amino acids. The V end lost 5 bases, the J end lost 3 bases, and 17 bases lay between the germline ends. Germline CDR1 reads SNHLY; CDR2 reads FYNNEI. DNA for the CDR3: TGTGCCAGCAGTCCTCTAACGGGGGGCTTCTACAATGAGCAGTTCTTC. It is translated as CASSPLTGGFYNEQFF.

This chain uses TRBV11-2 with TRBJ1-6; 11 bases match TRBD1. CDR1 SGHAT and CDR2 FQNNGV come from the germline V gene. Losses at the gene ends were 5 bases for V and 8 bases for J; bases not matched to a gene: 5. The CDR3 is 15 amino acids. The CDR3 sequence is CASSPRTGGDSPLHF. DNA of the CDR3: TGTGCCAGCAGCCCTCGGACAGGGGGCGATTCACCCCTCCACTTT. The complete variable domain, with remaining parts taken from reference TRBV11-2 and TRBJ1-6, reads EAGVAQSPRYKIIEKRQSVAFWCNPISGHATLYWYQQILGQGPKLLIQFQNNGVVDDSQLPKDRFSAERLKGVDSTLKIQPAKLEDSAVYLCASSPRTGGDSPLHFGNGTRLTVT.

The chain has TRBV5-1 and TRBJ1-1; perhaps TRBD1 as D (5 bases). The CDR3 is 16 residues long. V lost 0 bases and J 0 bases, leaving 12 bases between the germline ends. CDR1 is SGHRS, CDR2 YFSETQ, per germline. The CDR3 loop reads CASSLGPGGMNTEAFF. CDR3 nucleotides: TGCGCCAGCAGCTTGGGACCGGGGGGTATGAACACTGAAGCTTTCTTT.

This clone was found once. The rearrangement joins TRBV5-6 to TRBJ1-2; 9 bases fit TRBD1. Germline loops: CDR1 SGHDT, CDR2 YYEEEE. This CDR3 contains 15 residues. V was clipped by 0 bases and J by 3 bases; unmatched bases: 3. CDR3 in amino acids: CASSLGGTGYYGYTF. CDR3 nucleotides: TGTGCCAGCAGCTTGGGCGGGACAGGGTACTATGGCTACACCTTC.

At least ten counts were recorded for this clone. The V gene is TRBV10-1, the J gene TRBJ1-2, with a possible D match to TRBD1 (6 bases). From germline, CDR1 is WNHNN and CDR2 SYGVQD (reference sequence). The CDR3 is 13 amino acids. Trimming left V 3 bases short and J 4 bases short, with 9 bases between. In DNA form, the CDR3 reads TGCGCCAGCAGTGACGGGACACCCTATGGCTACACCTTC. Its translation: CASSDGTPYGYTF.

The V and J genes are TRBV4-3 and TRBJ1-6, with TRBD1 as a possible D gene (6 bases). V lost 1 base and J lost 8, with 21 bases in between. The CDR3 is 18 residues long. Germline CDR1 and CDR2: LGHNA and YSLEER. The CDR3 loop is CASSQGGRGSGLDSPLHF. The CDR3, as DNA: TGCGCCAGCAGCCAAGGAGGCAGGGGATCAGGTTTGGATTCACCCCTCCACTTT.

The chain employs TRBV27 and TRBJ2-3; D unresolved. Deletions cut 6 bases from V and 8 bases from J, with 12 bases between. In germline, CDR1 is MNHEY, CDR2 SMNVEV (reference sequence). The CDR3 sequence is 12 residues long. In DNA form, the CDR3 reads TGTGCCAGCAGCTTTAGTACGAGTACGCAGTATTTT. It yields the protein CASSFSTSTQYF.

The gene calls are TRBV7-2 and TRBJ1-5; 9 bases line up with TRBD1. The CDR3 runs 16 residues. The germline gives CDR1 SGHTA, CDR2 FQGNSA. With V trimmed by 4 bases and J by 0 bases, 4 bases remained unmatched. The CDR3 bases are TGTGCCAGCAGCTATTCGACAGGGGGTAGCAATCAGCCCCAGCATTTT. This translates into CASSYSTGGSNQPQHF.

The chain links TRBV11-2 to TRBJ1-1, with 9 nucleotides matching TRBD1. The CDR3 is made up of 14 amino acids. V lost 2 bases, J lost 6 bases, and 4 bases stayed unmatched. CDR1 and CDR2 (germline): SGHAT, FQNNGV. CDR3 in amino acids: CASSLNRGQAEAFF. CDR3 nucleotides: TGTGCCAGCAGCTTAAACAGGGGGCAGGCTGAAGCTTTCTTT.

The rearrangement uses TRBV30 and TRBJ2-5, with 10 bases identical to TRBD2. V shed 6 bases and J 0 bases; nucleotides not matched to a gene: 4. CDR1 is GTSNPN, CDR2 SVGIG, per germline (reference sequence). The CDR3 extends over 14 amino acids. In DNA form, the CDR3 reads TGTGCCTGCCATAGCGGGGGGTACCAAGAGACCCAGTACTTC. This codes for CACHSGGYQETQYF.

The chain employs TRBV2 and TRBJ2-1; the match to TRBD2 covers 11 bases. This CDR3 has 13 amino acids. The ends lost 6 bases at V and 14 bases at J; junction bases unmatched: 9. The germline CDR1 and CDR2 sequences are SNHLY and FYNNEI. The chain's CDR3 is CASRPDLAGGEFF. CDR3 DNA sequence: TGTGCCAGCAGGCCAGACCTAGCGGGGGGAGAGTTCTTC.

The rearrangement joins TRBV10-3 to TRBJ1-2, with 12 bases fitting TRBD1. After removal of 4 bases from V and 3 bases from J, the junction contained 6 bases not matched to a gene. This CDR3 comprises 16 residues. CDR1 and CDR2 (germline): ENHRY, SYGVKD. The CDR3 region has the DNA TGTGCCATCAGTGGAGGGACAGGGGGCCTCTACTATGGCTACACCTTC. Its protein is CAISGGTGGLYYGYTF.

This rearrangement joins TRBV5-1 to TRBJ1-4; 8 positions match TRBD1. This CDR3 contains 15 residues. The V gene's germline CDR1 is SGHRS and CDR2 YFSETQ. The junction had 5 bases not matched to a gene; V was cut back by 0 bases and J by 7 bases. CDR3 bases: TGCGCCAGCAGCTTGGCCCTGACAGGGGTTGAAAAACTGTTTTTT. Protein product: CASSLALTGVEKLFF. The whole variable domain, filled in from reference TRBV5-1 and TRBJ1-4, reads KAGVTQTPRYLIKTRGQQVTLSCSPISGHRSVSWYQQTPGQGLQFLFEYFSETQRNKGNFPGRFSGRQFSNSRSEMNVSTLELGDSALYLCASSLALTGVEKLFFGSGTQLSVL.